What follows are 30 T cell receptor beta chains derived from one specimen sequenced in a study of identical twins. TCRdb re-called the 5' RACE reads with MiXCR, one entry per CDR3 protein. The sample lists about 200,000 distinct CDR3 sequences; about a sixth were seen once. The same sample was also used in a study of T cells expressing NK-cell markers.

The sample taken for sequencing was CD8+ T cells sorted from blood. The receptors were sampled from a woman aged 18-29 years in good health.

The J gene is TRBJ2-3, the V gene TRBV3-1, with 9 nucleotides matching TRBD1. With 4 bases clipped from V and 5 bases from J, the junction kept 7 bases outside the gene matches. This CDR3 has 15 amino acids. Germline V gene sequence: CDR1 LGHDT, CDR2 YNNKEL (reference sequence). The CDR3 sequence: CASSLGQGIRDTQYF. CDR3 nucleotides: TGTGCCAGCAGCCTGGGACAGGGCATTCGAGATACGCAGTATTTT.

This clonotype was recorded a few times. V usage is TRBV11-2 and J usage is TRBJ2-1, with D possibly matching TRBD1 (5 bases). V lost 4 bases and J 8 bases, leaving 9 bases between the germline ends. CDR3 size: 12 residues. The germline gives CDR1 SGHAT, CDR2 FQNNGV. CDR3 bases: TGTGCCAGCAGCTCACAAGGGGATGAGCAGTTCTTC. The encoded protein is CASSSQGDEQFF.

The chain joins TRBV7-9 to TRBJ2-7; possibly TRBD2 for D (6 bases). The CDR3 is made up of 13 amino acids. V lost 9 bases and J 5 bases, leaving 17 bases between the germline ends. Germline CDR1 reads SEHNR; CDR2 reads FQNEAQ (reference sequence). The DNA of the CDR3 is TGTGCCAGTGTGCGGGGCCCTTCCGACGAGCAGTACTTC. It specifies CASVRGPSDEQYF. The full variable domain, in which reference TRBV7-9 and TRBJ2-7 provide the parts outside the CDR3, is DTGVSQNPRHKITKRGQNVTFRCDPISEHNRLYWYRQTLGQGPEFLTYFQNEAQLEKSRLLSDRFSAERPKGSFSTLEIQRTEQGDSAMYLCASVRGPSDEQYFGPGTRLTVT.

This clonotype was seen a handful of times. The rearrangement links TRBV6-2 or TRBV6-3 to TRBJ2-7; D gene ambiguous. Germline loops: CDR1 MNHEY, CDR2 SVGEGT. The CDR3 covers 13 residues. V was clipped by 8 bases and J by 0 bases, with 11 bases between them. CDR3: CASFERLSYEQYF. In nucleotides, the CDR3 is TGTGCCAGCTTCGAGCGACTCTCCTACGAGCAGTACTTC.

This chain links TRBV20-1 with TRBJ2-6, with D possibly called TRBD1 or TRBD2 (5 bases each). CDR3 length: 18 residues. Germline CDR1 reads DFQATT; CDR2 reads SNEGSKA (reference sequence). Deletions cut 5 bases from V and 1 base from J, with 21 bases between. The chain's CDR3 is CSAVSWDVGVSGANVLTF. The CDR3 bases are TGCAGTGCTGTTTCGTGGGACGTAGGTGTGTCTGGGGCCAACGTCCTGACTTTC.

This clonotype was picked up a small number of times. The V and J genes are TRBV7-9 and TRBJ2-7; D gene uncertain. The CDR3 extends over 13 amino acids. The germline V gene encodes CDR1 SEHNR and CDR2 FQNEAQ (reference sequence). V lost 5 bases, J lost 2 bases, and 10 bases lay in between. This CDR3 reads CASSPALAYEQYF. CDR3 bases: TGTGCCAGCAGCCCCGCTCTGGCCTACGAGCAGTACTTC.

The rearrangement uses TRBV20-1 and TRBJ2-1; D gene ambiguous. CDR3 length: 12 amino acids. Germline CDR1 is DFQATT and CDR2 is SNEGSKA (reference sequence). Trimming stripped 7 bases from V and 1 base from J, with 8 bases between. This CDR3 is CSGGVSYNEQFF. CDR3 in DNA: TGCAGTGGTGGGGTTTCCTACAATGAGCAGTTCTTC.

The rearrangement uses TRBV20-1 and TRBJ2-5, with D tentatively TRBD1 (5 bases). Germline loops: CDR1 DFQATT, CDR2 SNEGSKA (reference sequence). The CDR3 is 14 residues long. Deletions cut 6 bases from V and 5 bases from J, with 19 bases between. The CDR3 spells CSARPSPPGETQYF. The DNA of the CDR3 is TGCAGTGCGCGCCCCTCCCCCCCAGGGGAGACCCAGTACTTC.

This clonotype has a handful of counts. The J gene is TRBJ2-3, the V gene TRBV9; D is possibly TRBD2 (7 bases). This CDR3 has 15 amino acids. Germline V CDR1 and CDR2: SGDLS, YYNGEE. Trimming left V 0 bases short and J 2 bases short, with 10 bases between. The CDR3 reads CASSVVGGPTDTQYF. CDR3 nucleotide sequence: TGTGCCAGCAGCGTAGTGGGGGGGCCCACAGATACGCAGTATTTT.

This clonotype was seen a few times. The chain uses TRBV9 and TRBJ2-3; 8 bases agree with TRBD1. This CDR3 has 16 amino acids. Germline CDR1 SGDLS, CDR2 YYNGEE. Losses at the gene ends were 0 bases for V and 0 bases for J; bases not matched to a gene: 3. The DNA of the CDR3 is TGTGCCAGCAGCGTAGCTCAGGGGGCTAGCACAGATACGCAGTATTTT. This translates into CASSVAQGASTDTQYF.

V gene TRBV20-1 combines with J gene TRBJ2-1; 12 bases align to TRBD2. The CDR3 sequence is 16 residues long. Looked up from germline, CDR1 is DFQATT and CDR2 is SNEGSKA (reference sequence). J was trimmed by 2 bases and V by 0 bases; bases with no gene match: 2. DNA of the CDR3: TGCAGTGCTAGAGATTGGACTAGCGGGACCTACAATGAGCAGTTCTTC. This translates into CSARDWTSGTYNEQFF.

The CDR3 here is CASTFPGLAGVNEQFF. The CDR3 DNA reads as TGTGCCAGCACATTTCCGGGACTAGCGGGAGTAAATGAGCAGTTCTTC. The chain links TRBV6-2 or TRBV6-3 to TRBJ2-1; 14 bases are shared with TRBD2. The ends lost 7 bases at V and 7 bases at J; junction bases unmatched: 9. This CDR3 contains 16 residues. The V gene's germline CDR1 is MNHEY and CDR2 SVGEGT.

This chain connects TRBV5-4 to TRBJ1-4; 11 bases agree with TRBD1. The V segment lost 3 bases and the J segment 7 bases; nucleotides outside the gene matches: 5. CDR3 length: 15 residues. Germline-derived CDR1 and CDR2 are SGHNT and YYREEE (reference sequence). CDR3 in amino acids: CASSSSGQGVEKLFF. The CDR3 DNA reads TGTGCCAGCAGCTCCTCGGGACAGGGGGTTGAAAAACTGTTTTTT. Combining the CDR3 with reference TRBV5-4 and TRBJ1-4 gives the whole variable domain ETGVTQSPTHLIKTRGQQVTLRCSSQSGHNTVSWYQQALGQGPQFIFQYYREEENGRGNFPPRFSGLQFPNYSSELNVNALELDDSALYLCASSSSGQGVEKLFFGSGTQLSVL.

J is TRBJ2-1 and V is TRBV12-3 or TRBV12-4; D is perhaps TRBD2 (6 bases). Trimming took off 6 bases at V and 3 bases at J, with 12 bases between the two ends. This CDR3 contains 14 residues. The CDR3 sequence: CASRNPGDYNEQFF. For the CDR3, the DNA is TGTGCCAGCAGGAACCCGGGGGACTACAATGAGCAGTTCTTC.

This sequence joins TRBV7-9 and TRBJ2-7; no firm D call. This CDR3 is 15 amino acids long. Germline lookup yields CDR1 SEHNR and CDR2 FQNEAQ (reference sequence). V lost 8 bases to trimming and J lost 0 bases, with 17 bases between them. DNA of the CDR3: TGTGCCAGCTCTCGGGCTGGCGTTAACTCCTACGAGCAGTACTTC. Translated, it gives CASSRAGVNSYEQYF.

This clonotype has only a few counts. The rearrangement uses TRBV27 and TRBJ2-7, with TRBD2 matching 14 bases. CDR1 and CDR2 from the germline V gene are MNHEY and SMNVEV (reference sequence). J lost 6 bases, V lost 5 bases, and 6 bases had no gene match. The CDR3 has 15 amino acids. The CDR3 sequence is CASSLTSGRAPEQYF. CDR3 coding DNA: TGTGCCAGCAGTCTGACTAGCGGGAGGGCCCCCGAGCAGTACTTC.

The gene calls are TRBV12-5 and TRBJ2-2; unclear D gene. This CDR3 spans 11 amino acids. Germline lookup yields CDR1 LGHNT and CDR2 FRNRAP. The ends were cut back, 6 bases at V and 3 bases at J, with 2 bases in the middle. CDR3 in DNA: TGTGCTAGTGGGGACACCGGGGAGCTGTTTTTT. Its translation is CASGDTGELFF.

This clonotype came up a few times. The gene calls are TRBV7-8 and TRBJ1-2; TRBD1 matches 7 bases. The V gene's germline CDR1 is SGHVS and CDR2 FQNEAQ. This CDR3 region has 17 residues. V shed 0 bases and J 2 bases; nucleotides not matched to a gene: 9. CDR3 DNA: TGTGCCAGCAGCTTAGCCGACAGGGCGTTAGAGAACTATGGCTACACCTTC. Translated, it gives CASSLADRALENYGYTF.

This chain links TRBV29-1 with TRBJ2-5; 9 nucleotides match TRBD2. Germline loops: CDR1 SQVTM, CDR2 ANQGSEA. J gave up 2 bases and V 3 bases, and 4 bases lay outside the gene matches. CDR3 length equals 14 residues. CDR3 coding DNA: TGCAGCGTTGAGAGGACTAGCGAACAAGAGACCCAGTACTTC. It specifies CSVERTSEQETQYF.

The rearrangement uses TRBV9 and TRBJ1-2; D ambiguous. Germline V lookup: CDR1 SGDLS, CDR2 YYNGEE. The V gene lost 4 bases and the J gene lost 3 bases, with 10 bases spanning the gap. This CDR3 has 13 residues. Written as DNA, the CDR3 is TGTGCCAGCAGCTCGGAGTATGACTATGGCTACACCTTC. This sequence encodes CASSSEYDYGYTF.

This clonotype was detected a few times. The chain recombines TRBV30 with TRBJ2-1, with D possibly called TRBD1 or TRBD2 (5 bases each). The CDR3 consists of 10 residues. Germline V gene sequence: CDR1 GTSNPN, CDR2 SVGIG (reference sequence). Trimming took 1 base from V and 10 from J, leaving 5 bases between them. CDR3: CAWSGGEQFF. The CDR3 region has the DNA TGTGCCTGGAGTGGGGGGGAGCAGTTCTTC.

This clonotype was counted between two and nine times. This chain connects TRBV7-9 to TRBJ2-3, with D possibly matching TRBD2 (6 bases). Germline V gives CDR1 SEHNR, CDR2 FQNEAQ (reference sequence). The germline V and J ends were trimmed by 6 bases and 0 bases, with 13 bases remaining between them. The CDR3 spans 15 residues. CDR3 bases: TGTGCCAGCAGTCCAGCCCGGGGGAGCACAGATACGCAGTATTTT. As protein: CASSPARGSTDTQYF. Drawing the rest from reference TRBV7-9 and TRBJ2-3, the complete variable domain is DTGVSQNPRHKITKRGQNVTFRCDPISEHNRLYWYRQTLGQGPEFLTYFQNEAQLEKSRLLSDRFSAERPKGSFSTLEIQRTEQGDSAMYLCASSPARGSTDTQYFGPGTRLTVL.

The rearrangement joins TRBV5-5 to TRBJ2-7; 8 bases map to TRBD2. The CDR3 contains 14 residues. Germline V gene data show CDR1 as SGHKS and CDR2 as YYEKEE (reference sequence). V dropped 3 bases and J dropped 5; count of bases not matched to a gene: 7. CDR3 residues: CASSYGTRVNEQYF. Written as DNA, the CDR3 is TGTGCCAGCAGCTACGGGACTAGAGTGAACGAGCAGTACTTC.

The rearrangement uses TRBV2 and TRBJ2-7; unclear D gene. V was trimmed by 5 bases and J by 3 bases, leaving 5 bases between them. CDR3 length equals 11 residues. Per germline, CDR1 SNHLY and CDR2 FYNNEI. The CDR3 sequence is CASSRNYEQYF. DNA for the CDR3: TGTGCCAGCAGTAGGAACTACGAGCAGTACTTC.

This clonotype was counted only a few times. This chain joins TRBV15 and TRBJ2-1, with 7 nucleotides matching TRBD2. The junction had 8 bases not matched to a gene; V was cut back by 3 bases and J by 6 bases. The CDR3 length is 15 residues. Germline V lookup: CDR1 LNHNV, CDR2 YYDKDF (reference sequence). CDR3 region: CATSSATSEGNEQFF. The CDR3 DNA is TGTGCCACCAGCAGTGCTACTAGCGAGGGCAATGAGCAGTTCTTC. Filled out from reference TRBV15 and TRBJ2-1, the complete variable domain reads DAMVIQNPRYQVTQFGKPVTLSCSQTLNHNVMYWYQQKSSQAPKLLFHYYDKDFNNEADTPDNFQSRRPNTSFCFLDIRSPGLGDTAMYLCATSSATSEGNEQFFGPGTRLTVL.

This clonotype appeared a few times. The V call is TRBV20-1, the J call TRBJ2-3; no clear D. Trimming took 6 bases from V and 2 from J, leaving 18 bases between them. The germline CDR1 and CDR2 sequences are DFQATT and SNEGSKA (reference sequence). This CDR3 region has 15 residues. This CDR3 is CSAAFGVGNTDTQYF. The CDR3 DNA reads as TGCAGTGCCGCCTTTGGAGTCGGTAACACAGATACGCAGTATTTT.

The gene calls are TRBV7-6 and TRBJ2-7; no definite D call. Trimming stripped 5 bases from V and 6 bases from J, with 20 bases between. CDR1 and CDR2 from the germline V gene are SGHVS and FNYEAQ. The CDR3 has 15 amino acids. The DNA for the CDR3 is TGTGCCAGCAGCCCCCTGCCCGCCGTTGGCGGCGAGCAGTACTTC. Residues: CASSPLPAVGGEQYF.

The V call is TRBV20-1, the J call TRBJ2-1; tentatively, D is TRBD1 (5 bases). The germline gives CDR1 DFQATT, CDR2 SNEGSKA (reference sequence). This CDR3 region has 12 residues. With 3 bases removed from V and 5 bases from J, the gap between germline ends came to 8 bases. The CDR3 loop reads CSASPQDNEQFF. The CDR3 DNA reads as TGCAGTGCTAGCCCACAGGACAATGAGCAGTTCTTC.

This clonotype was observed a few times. The CDR3 DNA sequence: TGTGCCAGCACCTACCTAACTTTAGCGTTCGTCCACGAGCAGTACTTC. Translation gives CASTYLTLAFVHEQYF. The chain uses TRBV6-1 and TRBJ2-7; a possible D gene is TRBD2 (5 bases). Germline V lookup: CDR1 MNHNS, CDR2 SASEGT. Between the trimmed V and J ends, which lost 7 bases and 5 bases, there was a span of 24 bases. The CDR3 has 16 residues.

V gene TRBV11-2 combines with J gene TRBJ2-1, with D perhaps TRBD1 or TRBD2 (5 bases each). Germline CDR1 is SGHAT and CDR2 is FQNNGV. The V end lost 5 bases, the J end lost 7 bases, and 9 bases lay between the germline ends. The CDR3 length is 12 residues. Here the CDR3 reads CASSGRENEQFF. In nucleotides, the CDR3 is TGTGCCAGCAGCGGCAGGGAGAATGAGCAGTTCTTC.